This paragraph reports one T cell receptor (beta chain). In the study's own analysis: Reference gene primer amplification in the assay estimated nucleated cell counts. The assay was immunoSEQ multiplex PCR, and TCRdb's table has in-frame clones only and misses some. V and J calls and clone size come straight from that table; D and trimming were deduced from the DNA. Among some 63,000 clones listed, around three quarters were seen once. This sample is drawn from a study of blood T cell repertoires in COVID-19. Turning to the study itself: Acute and convalescent COVID-19 samples came from the United States, Italy and Spain. T cells, B-cell-depleted T cells, or PBMCs provided the cDNA or gDNA that served as material.

The CDR3 is made up of 15 amino acids. Trimming shortened V by 2 bases and J by 4 bases, and 13 bases separated the two germline ends. Germline V lookup: CDR1 MNHEY, CDR2 SVGAGI. Sample: peripheral blood. This receptor was taken from a human donor in a cohort sampled during active COVID-19. V is TRBV6-5 and J is TRBJ2-3; D perhaps matches TRBD2 (6 bases). The CDR3 nucleotides read TGTGCCAGCAGTTACAGGGCGCTAGCGTCAGATACGCAGTATTTT. This gives the protein CASSYRALASDTQYF.